This record looks at one T cell receptor beta chain sequence and its context. What it binds is not known. These data originate in a study of blood T cells in healthy people across ages. Study-wide points: There was no known CMV status for donors, so expanded clonotype changes were possibly confounded.

The second PCR ran about 6 to 11 cycles with a sample-barcoded 5' primer and J-beta primers. The template-switch adaptor, which had 12 random nucleotides, put a tag on each cDNA molecule. TCRdb ran MiXCR on the 5' RACE reads and lists one entry per CDR3 protein. The repertoire holds approximately 690,000 distinct CDR3 sequences, with 35% to 50% as singletons. Germline lookup yields CDR1 DFQATT and CDR2 SNEGSKA (reference sequence). V shed 5 bases and J shed 5 bases, with 20 bases lying between them. This CDR3 region has 15 residues. The rearrangement uses TRBV20-1 and TRBJ2-3, with D tentatively TRBD1 or TRBD2 (5 bases each). The TCR was taken from a man at least 80 years old in good health. The sample was blood. Here the CDR3 DNA reads TGCAGTGCTGTCCCCCGGGGTAGGGGTGAAGATACGCAGTATTTT. The encoded protein is CSAVPRGRGEDTQYF.